This TCR beta chain was captured in a study of shared clonotypes between healthy human individuals. Positive CCR7 selection of CD45RO-negative cells yielded the naive CD8 cells, and terminally differentiated effector memory CD45RA+ cells were excluded. For this clone: Its antigen is not identified.

Study-level points and caveats: Among non-shared clonotypes, generation probabilities were lower than among those shared by all four donors.

This CDR3 has 15 amino acids. The J segment lost 13 bases and the V segment lost 0 bases, leaving 11 bases of the junction unmatched. Germline assignment: CDR1 SQVTM and CDR2 ANQGSEA. Using immunoSEQ multiplex PCR, the repertoire was profiled, and TCRdb retains in-frame clones only, with some absent. The sample contains more than 2 million clones, approximately 94% of which appear only once. The source of this sequence is a man aged 18 to 29 in good health. The chain joins TRBV29-1 to TRBJ1-4; 10 positions match TRBD1. Specimen: naive CD8+ T cells sorted from blood. DNA of the CDR3: TGCAGCGTTGAAGATCTTCGGGGACAGGGGAATGGACTGTTTTTT. Its translation: CSVEDLRGQGNGLFF. The variable domain in full, with the rest retrieved from reference TRBV29-1 and TRBJ1-4, is SAVISQKPSRDICQRGTSLTIQCQVDSQVTMMFWYRQQPGQSLTLIATANQGSEATYESGFVIDKFPISRPNLTFSTLTVSNMSPEDSSIYLCSVEDLRGQGNGLFFGSGTQLSVL.